This T cell receptor (beta chain) is from a study of tumor-infiltrating lymphocytes in primary liver carcinoma. Across the whole study: Measuring 4.2 to 10 cm across, the tumors were staged as T1-T3 N0M0.

Of note for this clonotype: One junction end disagrees with the germline gene, perhaps due to a read error.

TCR beta cDNA was prepared out of roughly 0.45 ug total RNA by means of a constant-region primer. Libraries covering TCR beta were generated through three nested multiplex PCR rounds (using a slightly modified ARM-PCR). Forward primers for TRBV1-TRBV30 and a C-beta reverse primer served the first two PCR rounds, at 10 cycles each. TCRdb used MiXCR to reprocess the multiplex PCR reads, holding one entry per CDR3 protein. The repertoire holds almost 200,000 distinct CDR3 sequences, with about 65% as singletons. Alongside blood RNA obtained from unsorted whole blood, germline DNA was also extracted. The CDR3 loop spans 14 amino acids. CDR1 and CDR2 from the germline V gene are SGHAT and FQNNGV.

The rearrangement uses TRBV11-2 and TRBJ2-3; the D is unclear. The sequence was obtained from a woman between 55 and 75 years old with primary liver carcinoma and hepatitis B virus infection. The sequencing input was peripheral blood. In DNA, the CDR3 is TGTGCCAGCAGCCTTTCAGGACCCATAGATACGCGGTATTTT. It specifies CASSLSGPIDTRYF.